This passage covers 15 T cell receptor beta chains from one sample sequenced in a study of blood T cell repertoires in COVID-19. Here immunoSEQ multiplex PCR was the method, and the copy in TCRdb shows in-frame clones only, minus some. The repertoire holds some 210,000 clones, with about 88% as singletons. Sequencing input: peripheral blood. These receptors came from a woman aged 40 to 49 with acute or convalescent COVID-19.

The chain links TRBV4-1 to TRBJ1-5; 8 nucleotides line up with TRBD1. V was pared by 2 bases and J by 0 bases, with 18 bases of the junction left unmatched. CDR3 length: 21 amino acids. Germline CDR1 is MGHRA and CDR2 is YSYEKL. This CDR3 is CASSQPRSGGSENFSNQPQHF. CDR3 nucleotide sequence: TGCGCCAGCAGCCAACCACGGTCAGGGGGCTCTGAGAATTTTAGCAATCAGCCCCAGCATTTT.

The chain couples TRBV10-1 to TRBJ2-2; 7 bases are a match to TRBD1. Germline V lookup: CDR1 WNHNN, CDR2 SYGVQD (reference sequence). This CDR3 contains 14 residues. V dropped 6 bases and J dropped 1; count of bases not matched to a gene: 2. In nucleotides, the CDR3 is TGCGCCAGCAGACAGGGGTTGAACACCGGGGAGCTGTTTTTT. Translation: CASRQGLNTGELFF.

CDR3 region: CASSFRGQGREKLFF. CDR3 sequence (DNA): TGTGCCAGCAGTTTTAGGGGGCAGGGGCGGGAAAAACTGTTTTTT. V and J are TRBV28 and TRBJ1-4; 7 bases match TRBD1. The CDR3 is 15 amino acids. Germline lookup yields CDR1 MDHEN and CDR2 SYDVKM. J gave up 8 bases and V 3 bases, and 9 bases lay outside the gene matches.

This sequence joins TRBV10-3 and TRBJ1-2; 9 bases fit TRBD1. CDR1 ENHRY and CDR2 SYGVKD come from the germline V gene. The V and J ends lost 0 bases and 4 bases, in that order; junction bases with no gene match: 9. This CDR3 comprises 17 residues. CDR3 loop: CAISESTTGTGIYGYTF. The CDR3 coding sequence is TGTGCCATCAGTGAGTCCACAACCGGGACAGGGATCTATGGCTACACCTTC.

This sequence joins TRBV6-5 and TRBJ1-3, with a possible D match to TRBD1 (5 bases). V dropped 6 bases and J dropped 8 bases, with 17 bases sitting between them. The CDR3 covers 14 residues. Germline assignment: CDR1 MNHEY and CDR2 SVGAGI. The CDR3 DNA is TGTGCCAGCAGGCCCCCCGGCAGGGTAGACACCATATATTTT. As protein: CASRPPGRVDTIYF.

The chain links TRBV10-3 to TRBJ1-3; the match to TRBD1 covers 7 bases. V lost 8 bases, J lost 3 bases, and 1 base stayed unmatched. Germline lookup yields CDR1 ENHRY and CDR2 SYGVKD. The CDR3 sequence is 12 residues long. The CDR3 here is CAIGTDGNTIYF. CDR3 nucleotide sequence: TGTGCCATCGGGACAGATGGAAACACCATATATTTT.

The J gene is TRBJ1-4, the V gene TRBV27; D perhaps matches TRBD1 (6 bases). Germline V gene data show CDR1 as MNHEY and CDR2 as SMNVEV (reference sequence). This CDR3 comprises 14 residues. Trimming took off 5 bases at V and 7 bases at J, with 14 bases between the two ends. The CDR3 here is CASSEGGFVEKLFF. CDR3 DNA: TGTGCCAGCAGTGAAGGGGGTTTCGTTGAAAAACTGTTTTTT. Combining the CDR3 with reference TRBV27 and TRBJ1-4 gives the whole variable domain EAQVTQNPRYLITVTGKKLTVTCSQNMNHEYMSWYRQDPGLGLRQIYYSMNVEVTDKGDVPEGYKVSRKEKRNFPLILESPSPNQTSLYFCASSEGGFVEKLFFGSGTQLSVL.

V is TRBV19 and J is TRBJ1-5; 8 bases match TRBD1. The germline V gene has CDR1 LNHDA and CDR2 SQIVND (reference sequence). This CDR3 contains 17 residues. V dropped 3 bases and J dropped 0; count of bases not matched to a gene: 7. The CDR3 DNA sequence: TGTGCCAGTAGTATTCCAGGGGGCCGATATAGCAATCAGCCCCAGCATTTT. Residues: CASSIPGGRYSNQPQHF.

The V gene is TRBV7-3, the J gene TRBJ2-2; 7 bases match TRBD1. With 2 bases clipped from V and 1 base from J, the junction kept 1 base outside the gene matches. The CDR3 is made up of 15 amino acids. Germline V lookup: CDR1 SGHTA, CDR2 FQGTGA. CDR3: CASSLGDRNTGELFF. As DNA, the CDR3 is TGTGCCAGCAGCTTAGGGGACAGGAACACCGGGGAGCTGTTTTTT.

The chain employs TRBV10-2 and TRBJ1-3; D is uncertain. The germline gives CDR1 WSHSY, CDR2 SAAADI. Deletions cut 6 bases from V and 2 bases from J, with 14 bases between. This CDR3 spans 15 amino acids. The CDR3 is CASREDHGPGNTIYF. The CDR3 nucleotides are TGCGCCAGCAGGGAGGATCATGGGCCTGGAAACACCATATATTTT.

Here the CDR3 DNA reads TGTGCCAGCAGCGCGGGACTGAGTGATGAAAAACTGTTTTTT. Its translation: CASSAGLSDEKLFF. The chain recombines TRBV5-5 with TRBJ1-4; perhaps TRBD1 as D (5 bases). The CDR3 runs 14 residues. V dropped 4 bases and J dropped 6 bases, with 13 bases sitting between them. Germline V gene lookup returns CDR1 SGHKS and CDR2 YYEKEE (reference sequence).

The chain uses TRBV2 and TRBJ1-2; no clear D gene. The length of the CDR3 is 12 residues. Germline CDR1 and CDR2: SNHLY and FYNNEI. V dropped 5 bases and J dropped 10 bases, with 14 bases sitting between them. CDR3 loop: CASSSTGSAYTF. The CDR3 DNA sequence: TGTGCCAGCAGTTCGACGGGTTCCGCCTACACCTTC.

This chain joins TRBV9 and TRBJ2-3; 9 bases are a match to TRBD1. This CDR3 region has 15 residues. J was trimmed by 4 bases and V by 0 bases; bases with no gene match: 3. The germline V gene has CDR1 SGDLS and CDR2 YYNGEE. CDR3 sequence: CASSVGTGVPDTQYF. The DNA of the CDR3 is TGTGCCAGCAGCGTAGGGACAGGGGTCCCAGATACGCAGTATTTT.

The genes are TRBV27 and TRBJ2-5; D is possibly TRBD2 (6 bases). The germline gives CDR1 MNHEY, CDR2 SMNVEV (reference sequence). This CDR3 is 14 amino acids long. V lost 3 bases, J lost 7 bases, and 15 bases lay in between. The CDR3, as DNA: TGTGCCAGCAGTTTGAGAGGGTACGGGGGGACCCAGTACTTC. Protein sequence: CASSLRGYGGTQYF.

This chain connects TRBV30 to TRBJ1-1; maybe TRBD1 (6 bases). This CDR3 comprises 14 residues. Deletions cut 3 bases from V and 4 bases from J, with 15 bases between. From germline, CDR1 is GTSNPN and CDR2 SVGIG (reference sequence). CDR3: CAWRQQGTSTEAFF. CDR3 in DNA: TGTGCCTGGAGGCAACAGGGAACTTCCACTGAAGCTTTCTTT.